The 20 T cell receptor beta chains given below trace back to one sample, sequenced in a study of T cell repertoires in cytomegalovirus infection. Each CDR3 protein is one row after TCRdb ran MiXCR on the reads. The profile covers approximately 170,000 distinct CDR3 sequences, with under 20% appearing a single time and about 17% taken by the ten largest. The source material was CD8+ T cells from PBMCs. The receptors originated from a human donor in good health (CMV status not recorded). Some clones in this sample may be carry-over from other donors' samples.

The rearrangement uses TRBV9 and TRBJ2-3; D unclear. The V end was cut by 1 base, the J end by 5 bases, with 14 bases between. The CDR3 runs 15 residues. CDR1 and CDR2 from the germline V gene are SGDLS and YYNGEE. This CDR3 reads CASSVMRLQVDTQYF. The CDR3 coding sequence is TGTGCCAGCAGCGTAATGAGGCTCCAGGTAGATACGCAGTATTTT.

This clonotype was found a few times. V is TRBV7-2 and J is TRBJ2-5, with D possibly called TRBD1 or TRBD2 (6 bases each). CDR1 SGHTA and CDR2 FQGNSA come from the germline V gene. This CDR3 is built from 16 residues. Trimming removed 1 base at V and 5 bases at J, with 17 bases between. The CDR3 DNA reads as TGTGCCAGCAGCTTAGGGACAGACCGACGGGGGGAGACCCAGTACTTC. It yields the protein CASSLGTDRRGETQYF.

Many counts were recorded for this clonotype. The rearrangement links TRBV6-2 or TRBV6-3 to TRBJ2-7; D gene ambiguous. Trimming shortened V by 0 bases and J by 1 base, and 1 base separated the two germline ends. Germline loops: CDR1 MNHEY, CDR2 SVGEGT. The CDR3 length is 12 residues. DNA for the CDR3: TGTGCCAGCAGTTACTCTTCCTACGAGCAGTACTTC. Amino acid sequence: CASSYSSYEQYF.

The chain couples TRBV27 to TRBJ2-1; D ambiguous. V was trimmed by 2 bases and J by 0 bases, leaving 8 bases between them. This CDR3 is 15 amino acids long. CDR1 is MNHEY and CDR2 is SMNVEV in the germline V gene (reference sequence). This CDR3 is CASSLMPDSYNEQFF. The CDR3 DNA reads as TGTGCCAGCAGTTTAATGCCAGACTCCTACAATGAGCAGTTCTTC.

The rearrangement joins TRBV7-9 to TRBJ2-3, with D possibly being TRBD1 (6 bases). Germline values: CDR1 SEHNR, CDR2 FQNEAQ (reference sequence). V shed 5 bases and J shed 7 bases, with 13 bases lying between them. The CDR3 sequence is 13 residues long. The CDR3 DNA reads TGTGCCAGCAGCCAAGGGGGAGAAAATACGCAGTATTTT. Residues: CASSQGGENTQYF.

In this sample, this clonotype turned up a few times. The genes are TRBV28 and TRBJ2-1; TRBD1 or TRBD2 may be the D gene (6 bases each). CDR1 is MDHEN, CDR2 SYDVKM, per germline. The CDR3 covers 13 residues. Between the trimmed V and J ends, which lost 5 bases and 8 bases, there was a span of 13 bases. CDR3 amino acids: CASSLTRGDEQFF. Here the CDR3 DNA reads TGTGCCAGCAGTCTTACAAGGGGGGATGAGCAGTTCTTC.

In this sample, this clonotype turned up a few times. The V call is TRBV7-6, the J call TRBJ2-3; a weak D match, TRBD1 (5 bases). V was trimmed by 2 bases and J by 4 bases, leaving 10 bases between them. Germline V gene lookup returns CDR1 SGHVS and CDR2 FNYEAQ. The CDR3 runs to 14 residues. In DNA form, the CDR3 reads TGTGCCAGCAGCTTATATCAGGGTGCAGATACGCAGTATTTT. Translating it yields CASSLYQGADTQYF.

There are a few counts of this clonotype. At one end the junction does not follow the germline gene, possibly because of a read error. This sequence joins TRBV6-4 and TRBJ2-3; D is perhaps TRBD2 (6 bases). The V gene's germline CDR1 is MRHNA and CDR2 SNTAGT. This CDR3 has 15 residues. This CDR3 is CASSDSLAFTDAQYF. DNA for the CDR3: TGTGCCAGCAGTGACTCGCTAGCGTTCACAGATGCGCAGTATTTT.

This clonotype rates as medium-sized. J is TRBJ1-2 and V is TRBV29-1, with D uncertain. The germline V gene encodes CDR1 SQVTM and CDR2 ANQGSEA. The CDR3 contains 11 residues. V dropped 3 bases and J dropped 7 bases, with 9 bases sitting between them. CDR3 amino acids: CSVEQQLGYTF. Here the CDR3 DNA reads TGCAGCGTTGAGCAGCAGCTTGGCTACACCTTC.

This chain links TRBV5-6 with TRBJ2-1; D might be TRBD1 (6 bases). The CDR3 contains 15 residues. Germline lookup yields CDR1 SGHDT and CDR2 YYEEEE. The V gene lost 3 bases and the J gene lost 1 base, with 11 bases spanning the gap. The CDR3 DNA sequence: TGTGCCAGCAGCTATGGACAGACTTCCTACAATGAGCAGTTCTTC. It is translated as CASSYGQTSYNEQFF.

This clonotype showed up just a few times. The rearrangement joins TRBV5-1 to TRBJ2-1, with 11 bases identical to TRBD2. The CDR3 is 16 residues long. V dropped 4 bases and J dropped 10; count of bases not matched to a gene: 13. The germline V gene encodes CDR1 SGHRS and CDR2 YFSETQ. This CDR3 is CASSLSTSGTSGEQFF. The DNA for the CDR3 is TGCGCCAGCAGCCTGTCGACTAGCGGGACCTCCGGGGAGCAGTTCTTC.

The chain joins TRBV7-9 to TRBJ2-7; no clear D. The CDR3 has 12 residues. Trimming removed 6 bases at V and 2 bases at J, with 8 bases between. CDR1 and CDR2 from the germline V gene are SEHNR and FQNEAQ (reference sequence). The CDR3 coding sequence is TGTGCCAGCAGATCGGGTGCCTACGAGCAGTACTTC. Its protein product is CASRSGAYEQYF.

This clonotype was found a few times. A much larger clone is a single base away; this may be a read error. This chain uses TRBV11-2 with TRBJ2-7; D gene uncertain. Germline CDR1 is SGHAT and CDR2 is FQNNGV. There are 13 residues in the CDR3. Trimming stripped 0 bases from V and 2 bases from J, with 5 bases between. The CDR3 loop is CASSLDGAYEQYF. The CDR3 nucleotides are TGTGCCAGCAGCTTAGACGGAGCCTACGAGCAGTACTTC.

The rearrangement joins TRBV20-1 to TRBJ2-1; TRBD2 might be the D (5 bases). The V and J ends lost 5 bases and 0 bases respectively, with 14 bases between them. Per germline, CDR1 DFQATT and CDR2 SNEGSKA (reference sequence). The CDR3 spans 15 residues. DNA of the CDR3: TGCAGTGCTCACTCTTTGGGGAGCTCCTACAATGAGCAGTTCTTC. This codes for CSAHSLGSSYNEQFF.

This clonotype came up a few times. This chain joins TRBV7-9 and TRBJ1-1; 11 bases are shared with TRBD1. The length of the CDR3 is 16 residues. Germline CDR1 reads SEHNR; CDR2 reads FQNEAQ (reference sequence). Trimming took 6 bases from V and 3 from J; bases not matched to a gene: 9. The CDR3 DNA follows: TGTGCCAGCAGTGGTCCGGGACAGGGGGTGTACACTGAAGCTTTCTTT. Protein sequence: CASSGPGQGVYTEAFF.

This chain connects TRBV4-2 to TRBJ2-7; no clear D. The CDR3 has 14 residues. Germline V gene lookup returns CDR1 LGHNA and CDR2 YNFKEQ. With 5 bases removed from V and 2 bases from J, the gap between germline ends came to 13 bases. CDR3 sequence (DNA): TGTGCCAGCAGCGAAGCCCCTCGACCCTACGAGCAGTACTTC. This gives the protein CASSEAPRPYEQYF.

The chain uses TRBV6-6 and TRBJ1-2; D unresolved. V was cut by 4 bases and J by 2 bases, with 17 bases left in between. This CDR3 has 16 amino acids. Germline loops: CDR1 MNHNY, CDR2 SVGAGI (reference sequence). In nucleotides, the CDR3 is TGTGCCAGCAGTTTCGAACGCCCCCGGGAAAACTATGGCTACACCTTC. Amino acid sequence: CASSFERPRENYGYTF.

This clonotype has just a few counts. The chain links TRBV7-8 to TRBJ1-6; 8 nucleotides align to TRBD1. The junction had 9 bases not matched to a gene; V was cut back by 4 bases and J by 4 bases. From germline, CDR1 is SGHVS and CDR2 FQNEAQ. The CDR3 has 17 residues. The CDR3 DNA follows: TGTGCCAGCAGCTCGATAGGGACAGGCCCTTATAATTCACCCCTCCACTTT. Encoded protein: CASSSIGTGPYNSPLHF.

The CDR3 bases are TGCAGCGTTGAAGAGGGAGGACTTTTCCCCTATGGCTACACCTTC. It translates to CSVEEGGLFPYGYTF. The chain employs TRBV29-1 and TRBJ1-2; D not resolved. Looked up from germline, CDR1 is SQVTM and CDR2 is ANQGSEA. The CDR3 runs to 15 residues. V lost 0 bases and J 4 bases, leaving 15 bases between the germline ends.

J is TRBJ2-7 and V is TRBV29-1; D unresolved. Per germline, CDR1 SQVTM and CDR2 ANQGSEA. The CDR3 extends over 14 amino acids. Trimming took 7 bases from V and 1 from J, leaving 17 bases between them. DNA of the CDR3: TGCAGCGCCGCTTTGTGGCAGCTATCCTACGAGCAGTACTTC. It is translated as CSAALWQLSYEQYF.